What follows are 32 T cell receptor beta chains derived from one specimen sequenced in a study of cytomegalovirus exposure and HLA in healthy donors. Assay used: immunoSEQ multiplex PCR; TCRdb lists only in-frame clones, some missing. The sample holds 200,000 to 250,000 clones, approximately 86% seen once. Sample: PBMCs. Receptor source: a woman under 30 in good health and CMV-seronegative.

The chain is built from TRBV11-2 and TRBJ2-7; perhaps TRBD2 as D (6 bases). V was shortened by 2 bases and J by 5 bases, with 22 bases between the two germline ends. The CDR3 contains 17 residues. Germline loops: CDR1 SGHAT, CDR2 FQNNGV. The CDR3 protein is CASSLRGSSEGQDEQYF. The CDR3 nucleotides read TGTGCCAGCAGCTTAAGAGGGTCTAGCGAAGGCCAGGACGAGCAGTACTTC.

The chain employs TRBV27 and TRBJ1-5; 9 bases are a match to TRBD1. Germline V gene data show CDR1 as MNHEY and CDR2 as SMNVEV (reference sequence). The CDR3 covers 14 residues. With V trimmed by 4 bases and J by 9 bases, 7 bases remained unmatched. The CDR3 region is CASSYRGRVGPQHF. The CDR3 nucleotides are TGTGCCAGCAGTTACAGGGGGCGGGTAGGGCCCCAGCATTTT.

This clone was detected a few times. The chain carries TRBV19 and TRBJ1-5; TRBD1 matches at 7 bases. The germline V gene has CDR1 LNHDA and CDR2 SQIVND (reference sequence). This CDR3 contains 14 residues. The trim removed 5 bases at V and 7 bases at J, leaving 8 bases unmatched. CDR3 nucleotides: TGTGCCAGTAGTCCGCTCGACAGGGCCCAGCCCCAGCATTTT. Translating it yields CASSPLDRAQPQHF. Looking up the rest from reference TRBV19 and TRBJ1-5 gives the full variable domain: DGGITQSPKYLFRKEGQNVTLSCEQNLNHDAMYWYRQDPGQGLRLIYYSQIVNDFQKGDIAEGYSVSREKKESFPLTVTSAQKNPTAFYLCASSPLDRAQPQHFGDGTRLSIL.

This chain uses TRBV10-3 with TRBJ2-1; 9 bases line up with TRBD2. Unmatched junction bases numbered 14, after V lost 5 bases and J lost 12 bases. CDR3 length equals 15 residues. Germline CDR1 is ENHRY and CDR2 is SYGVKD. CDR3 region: CAISSPPSGIEWQFF. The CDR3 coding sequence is TGTGCCATCAGTTCACCGCCTAGCGGGATAGAATGGCAGTTCTTC.

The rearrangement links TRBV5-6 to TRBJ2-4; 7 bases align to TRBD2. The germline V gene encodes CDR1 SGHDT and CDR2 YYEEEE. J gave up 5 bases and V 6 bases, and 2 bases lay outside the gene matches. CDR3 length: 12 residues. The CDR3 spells CASTRGENIQYF. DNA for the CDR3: TGTGCCAGCACTCGGGGGGAAAACATTCAGTACTTC. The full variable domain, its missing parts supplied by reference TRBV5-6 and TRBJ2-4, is DAGVTQSPTHLIKTRGQQVTLRCSPKSGHDTVSWYQQALGQGPQFIFQYYEEEERQRGNFPDRFSGHQFPNYSSELNVNALLLGDSALYLCASTRGENIQYFGAGTRLSVL.

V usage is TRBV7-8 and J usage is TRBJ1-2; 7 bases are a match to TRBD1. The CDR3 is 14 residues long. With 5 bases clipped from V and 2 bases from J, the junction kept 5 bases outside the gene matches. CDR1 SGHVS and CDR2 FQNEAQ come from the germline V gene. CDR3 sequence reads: CASSRGGSNYGYTF. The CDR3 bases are TGTGCCAGCAGCAGAGGGGGCTCCAACTATGGCTACACCTTC.

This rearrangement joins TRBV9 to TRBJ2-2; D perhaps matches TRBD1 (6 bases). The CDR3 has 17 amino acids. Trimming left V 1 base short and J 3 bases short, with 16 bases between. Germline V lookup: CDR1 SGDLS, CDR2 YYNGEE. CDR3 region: CASSVPRQASDTGELFF. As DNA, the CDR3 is TGTGCCAGCAGCGTACCCCGACAGGCATCGGACACCGGGGAGCTGTTTTTT.

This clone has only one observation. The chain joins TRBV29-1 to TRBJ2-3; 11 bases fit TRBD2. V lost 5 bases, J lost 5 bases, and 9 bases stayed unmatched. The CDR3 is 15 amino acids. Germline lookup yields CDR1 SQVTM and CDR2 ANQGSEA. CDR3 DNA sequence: TGCAGCGTTTATTTACTAGCGGGAGTAGGAGATACGCAGTATTTT. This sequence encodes CSVYLLAGVGDTQYF.

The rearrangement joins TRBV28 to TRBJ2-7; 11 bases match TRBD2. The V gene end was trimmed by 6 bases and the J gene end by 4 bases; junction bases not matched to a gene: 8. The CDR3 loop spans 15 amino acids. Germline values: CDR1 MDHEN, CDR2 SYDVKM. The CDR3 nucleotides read TGTGCCAGCAGGAACAGACTAGCGGGGCGATACGAGCAGTACTTC. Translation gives CASRNRLAGRYEQYF.

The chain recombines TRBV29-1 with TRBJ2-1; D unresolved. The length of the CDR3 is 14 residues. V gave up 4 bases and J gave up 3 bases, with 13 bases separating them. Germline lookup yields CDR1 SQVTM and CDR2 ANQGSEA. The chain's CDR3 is CSVAGLSFYNEQFF. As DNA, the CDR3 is TGCAGCGTTGCGGGTCTAAGCTTCTACAATGAGCAGTTCTTC.

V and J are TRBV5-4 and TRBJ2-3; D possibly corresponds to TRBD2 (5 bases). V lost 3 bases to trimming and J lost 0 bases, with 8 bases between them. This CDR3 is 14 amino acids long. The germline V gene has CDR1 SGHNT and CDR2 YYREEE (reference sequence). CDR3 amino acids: CASSWETSTDTQYF. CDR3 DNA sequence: TGTGCCAGCAGCTGGGAGACGAGCACAGATACGCAGTATTTT.

The CDR3 here is CASSSPQGGDYGYTF. CDR3 bases: TGTGCCAGCAGTTCCCCACAGGGTGGTGACTATGGCTACACCTTC. The chain links TRBV28 to TRBJ1-2; TRBD1 might be the D (6 bases). Germline loops: CDR1 MDHEN, CDR2 SYDVKM. The germline V and J ends were trimmed by 4 bases and 3 bases, with 15 bases remaining between them. The CDR3 contains 15 residues.

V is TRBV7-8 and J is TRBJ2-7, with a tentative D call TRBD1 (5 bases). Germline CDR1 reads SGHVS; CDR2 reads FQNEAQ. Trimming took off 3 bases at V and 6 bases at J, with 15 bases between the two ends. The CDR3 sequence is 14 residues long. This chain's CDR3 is CASSFWQGKGEQYF. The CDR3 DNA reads TGTGCCAGCAGCTTCTGGCAGGGAAAGGGCGAGCAGTACTTC. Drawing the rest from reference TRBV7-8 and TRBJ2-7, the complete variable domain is GAGVSQSPRYKVAKRGQDVALRCDPISGHVSLFWYQQALGQGPEFLTYFQNEAQLDKSGLPSDRFFAERPEGSVSTLKIQRTQQEDSAVYLCASSFWQGKGEQYFGPGTRLTVT.

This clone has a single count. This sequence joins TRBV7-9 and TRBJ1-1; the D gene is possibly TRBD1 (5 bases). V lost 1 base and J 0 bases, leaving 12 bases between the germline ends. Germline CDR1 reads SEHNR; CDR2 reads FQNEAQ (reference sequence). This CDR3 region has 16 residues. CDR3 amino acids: CASSLVAGPLNTEAFF. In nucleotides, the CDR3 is TGTGCCAGCAGCTTAGTGGCAGGGCCATTGAACACTGAAGCTTTCTTT.

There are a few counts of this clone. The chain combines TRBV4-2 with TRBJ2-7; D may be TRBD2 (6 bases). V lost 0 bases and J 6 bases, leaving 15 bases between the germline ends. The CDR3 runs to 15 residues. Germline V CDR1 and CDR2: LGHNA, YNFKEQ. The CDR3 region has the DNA TGTGCCAGCAGCCAAGAAGAGGGAGGTGGTAGCGAGCAGTACTTC. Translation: CASSQEEGGGSEQYF.

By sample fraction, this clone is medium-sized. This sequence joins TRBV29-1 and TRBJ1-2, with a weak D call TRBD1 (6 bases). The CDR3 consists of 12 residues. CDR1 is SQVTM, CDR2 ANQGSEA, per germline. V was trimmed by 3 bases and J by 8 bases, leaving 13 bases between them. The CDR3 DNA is TGCAGCGTTGATGTGGGGGACATAGGCTACACCTTC. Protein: CSVDVGDIGYTF.

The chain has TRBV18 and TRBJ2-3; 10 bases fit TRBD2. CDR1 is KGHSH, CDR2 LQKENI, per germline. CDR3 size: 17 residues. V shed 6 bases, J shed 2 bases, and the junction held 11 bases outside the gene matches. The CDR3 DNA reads TGTGCCAGCTCGCGACAGTCAGCGGGAGGGCACACAGATACGCAGTATTTT. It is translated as CASSRQSAGGHTDTQYF.

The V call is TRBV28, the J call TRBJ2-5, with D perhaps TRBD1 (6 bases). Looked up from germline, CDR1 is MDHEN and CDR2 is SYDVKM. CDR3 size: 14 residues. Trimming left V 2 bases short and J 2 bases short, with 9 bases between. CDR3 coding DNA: TGTGCCAGCAGTTTAACAGGGAAGCAAGAGACCCAGTACTTC. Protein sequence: CASSLTGKQETQYF. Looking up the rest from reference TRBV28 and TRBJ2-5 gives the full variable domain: DVKVTQSSRYLVKRTGEKVFLECVQDMDHENMFWYRQDPGLGLRLIYFSYDVKMKEKGDIPEGYSVSREKKERFSLILESASTNQTSMYLCASSLTGKQETQYFGPGTRLLVL.

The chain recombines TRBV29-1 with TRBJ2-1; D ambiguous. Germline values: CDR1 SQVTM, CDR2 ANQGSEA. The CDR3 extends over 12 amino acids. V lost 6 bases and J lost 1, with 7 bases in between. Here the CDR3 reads CSVYLSYNEQFF. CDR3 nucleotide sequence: TGCAGCGTCTACTTGTCCTACAATGAGCAGTTCTTC.

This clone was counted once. The CDR3 protein is CASSFSASGNEQFF. The CDR3 coding sequence is TGTGCCAGCAGCTTTTCGGCTAGCGGAAATGAGCAGTTCTTC. V is TRBV7-8 and J is TRBJ2-1; 7 bases map to TRBD2. CDR1 and CDR2 from the germline V gene are SGHVS and FQNEAQ. V trimming: 3 bases; J trimming: 7 bases; junction bases outside the gene matches: 6. This CDR3 comprises 14 residues. The full variable domain, rest sourced from reference TRBV7-8 and TRBJ2-1, is GAGVSQSPRYKVAKRGQDVALRCDPISGHVSLFWYQQALGQGPEFLTYFQNEAQLDKSGLPSDRFFAERPEGSVSTLKIQRTQQEDSAVYLCASSFSASGNEQFFGPGTRLTVL.

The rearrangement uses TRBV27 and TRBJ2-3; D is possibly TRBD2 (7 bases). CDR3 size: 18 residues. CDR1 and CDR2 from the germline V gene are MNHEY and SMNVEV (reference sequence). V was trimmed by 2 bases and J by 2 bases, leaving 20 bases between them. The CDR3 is CASSLGGGPPPATDTQYF. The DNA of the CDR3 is TGTGCCAGCAGTTTAGGCGGGGGCCCTCCCCCCGCCACAGATACGCAGTATTTT.

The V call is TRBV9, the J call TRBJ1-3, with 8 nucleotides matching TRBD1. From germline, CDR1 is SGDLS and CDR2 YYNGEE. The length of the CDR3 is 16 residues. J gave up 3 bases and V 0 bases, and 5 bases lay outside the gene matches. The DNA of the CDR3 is TGTGCCAGCAGCGTAGAGCCAGGGGGCAGTGGAAACACCATATATTTT. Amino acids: CASSVEPGGSGNTIYF.

CDR3 in amino acids: CASSLASGRGTGELFF. CDR3 nucleotides: TGTGCCAGCAGCTTAGCTAGCGGGAGGGGCACCGGGGAGCTGTTTTTT. This rearrangement joins TRBV11-2 to TRBJ2-2; 12 bases are shared with TRBD2. V lost 1 base to trimming and J lost 4 bases; unmatched junction nucleotides: 1. Germline CDR1 and CDR2: SGHAT and FQNNGV. CDR3 length: 16 amino acids. The full variable domain, in which reference TRBV11-2 and TRBJ2-2 provide the parts outside the CDR3, is EAGVAQSPRYKIIEKRQSVAFWCNPISGHATLYWYQQILGQGPKLLIQFQNNGVVDDSQLPKDRFSAERLKGVDSTLKIQPAKLEDSAVYLCASSLASGRGTGELFFGEGSRLTVL.

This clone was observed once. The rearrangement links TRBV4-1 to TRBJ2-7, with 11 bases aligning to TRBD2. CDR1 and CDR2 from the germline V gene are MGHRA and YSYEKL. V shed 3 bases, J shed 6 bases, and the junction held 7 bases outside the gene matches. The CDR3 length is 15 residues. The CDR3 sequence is CASSHPSSGRAEQYF. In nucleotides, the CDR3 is TGCGCCAGCAGCCACCCTAGTAGCGGGAGGGCCGAGCAGTACTTC.

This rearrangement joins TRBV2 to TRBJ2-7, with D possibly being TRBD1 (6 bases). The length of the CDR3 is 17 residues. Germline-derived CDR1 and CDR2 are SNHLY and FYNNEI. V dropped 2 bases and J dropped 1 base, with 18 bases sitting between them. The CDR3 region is CASSEYAGVTPSYEQYF. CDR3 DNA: TGTGCCAGCAGTGAATATGCAGGGGTAACCCCTTCCTACGAGCAGTACTTC.

CDR3: CASDPGTDLSPNTEAFF. CDR3 DNA sequence: TGTGCCAGCGACCCTGGGACAGATCTATCTCCGAACACTGAAGCTTTCTTT. The V call is TRBV7-9, the J call TRBJ1-1; 7 bases line up with TRBD1. Trimming removed 8 bases from V and 1 base from J; junction bases left unmatched: 16. The CDR3 has 17 amino acids. CDR1 and CDR2 (germline): SEHNR, FQNEAQ (reference sequence).

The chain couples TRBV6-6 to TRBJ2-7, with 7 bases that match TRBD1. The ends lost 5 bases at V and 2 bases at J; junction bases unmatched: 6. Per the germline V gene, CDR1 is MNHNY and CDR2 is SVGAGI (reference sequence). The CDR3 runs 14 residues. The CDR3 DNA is TGTGCCAGCAGTAGCCGGGACAGAACCTACGAGCAGTACTTC. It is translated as CASSSRDRTYEQYF.

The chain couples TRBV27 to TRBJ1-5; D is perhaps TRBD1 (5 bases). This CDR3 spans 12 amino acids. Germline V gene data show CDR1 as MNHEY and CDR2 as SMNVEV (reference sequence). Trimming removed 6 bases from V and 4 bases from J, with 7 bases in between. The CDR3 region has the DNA TGTGCCAGCAGAACAGGTAATCAGCCCCAGCATTTT. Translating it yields CASRTGNQPQHF.

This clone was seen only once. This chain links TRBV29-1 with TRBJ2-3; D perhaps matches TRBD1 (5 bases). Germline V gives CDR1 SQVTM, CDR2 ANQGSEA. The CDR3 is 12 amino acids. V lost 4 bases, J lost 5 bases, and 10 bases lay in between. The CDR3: CSVVRQGDTQYF. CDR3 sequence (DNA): TGCAGCGTTGTGAGGCAGGGAGATACGCAGTATTTT.

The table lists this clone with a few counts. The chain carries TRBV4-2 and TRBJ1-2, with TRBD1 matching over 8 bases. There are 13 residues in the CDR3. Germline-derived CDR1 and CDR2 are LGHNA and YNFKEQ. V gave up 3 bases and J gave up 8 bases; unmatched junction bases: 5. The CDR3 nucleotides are TGTGCCAGCAGCCAGGGGACAGGATTGGGCTACACCTTC. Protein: CASSQGTGLGYTF.

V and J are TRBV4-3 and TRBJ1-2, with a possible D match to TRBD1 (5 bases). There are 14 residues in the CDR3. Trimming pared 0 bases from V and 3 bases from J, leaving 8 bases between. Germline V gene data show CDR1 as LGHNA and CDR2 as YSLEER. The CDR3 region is CASSQDSGDYGYTF. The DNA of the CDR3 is TGCGCCAGCAGCCAAGATTCGGGGGACTATGGCTACACCTTC.

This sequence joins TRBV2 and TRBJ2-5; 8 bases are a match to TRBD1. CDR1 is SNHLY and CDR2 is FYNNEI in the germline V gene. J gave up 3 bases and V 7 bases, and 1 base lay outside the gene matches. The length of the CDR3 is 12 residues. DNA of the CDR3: TGTGCCAGCACACAGGGGGAAGAGACCCAGTACTTC. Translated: CASTQGEETQYF.